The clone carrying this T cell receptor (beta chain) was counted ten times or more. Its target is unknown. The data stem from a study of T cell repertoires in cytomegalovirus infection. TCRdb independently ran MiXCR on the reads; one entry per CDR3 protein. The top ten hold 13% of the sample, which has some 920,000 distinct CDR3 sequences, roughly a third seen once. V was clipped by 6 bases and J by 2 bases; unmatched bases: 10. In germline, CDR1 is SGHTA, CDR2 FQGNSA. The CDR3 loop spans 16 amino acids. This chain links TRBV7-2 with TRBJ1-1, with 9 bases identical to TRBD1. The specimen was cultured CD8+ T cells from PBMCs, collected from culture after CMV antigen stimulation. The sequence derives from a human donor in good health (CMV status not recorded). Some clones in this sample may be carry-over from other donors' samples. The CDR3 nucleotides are TGTGCCAGCAGGACCCGGGGACAGGGACTTAACACTGAAGCTTTCTTT. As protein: CASRTRGQGLNTEAFF.